Listed here is a single T cell receptor (beta chain). Its target is not known. There are 15 residues in the CDR3. V was cut by 6 bases and J by 1 base, with 15 bases left in between. The V gene's germline CDR1 is MDHEN and CDR2 SYDVKM. These data are taken from a study of cytomegalovirus exposure and HLA in healthy donors. Study as a whole: Membership in the Caucasian-associated ancestry cluster was found for about four fifths of approximately 400 genotyped donors.

Whereas donors were nominally healthy upon sampling, unrecorded immune exposures were probable. The PCR was carried out with 60 Vbeta primers and 13 Jbeta primers. Using immunoSEQ multiplex PCR, the repertoire was profiled, and TCRdb retains in-frame clones only, with some absent. The table lists 200,000 to 250,000 clones, about 80% of them singletons. Overall study results and limits: Among the sequence variants, a highly shared cluster was likely an artifact of sequencing. A reported reduction in N-insertions relative to the roughly 700-donor mean was seen in an Asian-associated ancestry cluster in a later analysis.

Sequenced input: PBMCs. The source is a woman aged 40 to 50 in good health and CMV-seronegative. The chain employs TRBV28 and TRBJ1-1; a weak D match, TRBD1 (5 bases). In DNA form, the CDR3 reads TGTGCCAGCAGCCTTCCCAGGAGGGGGAACACTGAAGCTTTCTTT. It yields the protein CASSLPRRGNTEAFF.